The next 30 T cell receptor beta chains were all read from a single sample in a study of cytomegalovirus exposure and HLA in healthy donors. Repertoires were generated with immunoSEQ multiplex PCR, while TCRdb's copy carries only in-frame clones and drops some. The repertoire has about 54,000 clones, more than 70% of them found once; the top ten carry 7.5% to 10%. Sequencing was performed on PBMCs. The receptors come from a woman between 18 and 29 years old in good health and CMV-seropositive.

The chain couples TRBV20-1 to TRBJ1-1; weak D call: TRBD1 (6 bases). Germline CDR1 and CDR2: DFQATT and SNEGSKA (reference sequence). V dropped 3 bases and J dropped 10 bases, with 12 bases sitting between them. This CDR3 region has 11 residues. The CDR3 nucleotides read TGCAGTGCTAGCCCGACAGGCGCAGCTTTCTTT. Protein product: CSASPTGAAFF.

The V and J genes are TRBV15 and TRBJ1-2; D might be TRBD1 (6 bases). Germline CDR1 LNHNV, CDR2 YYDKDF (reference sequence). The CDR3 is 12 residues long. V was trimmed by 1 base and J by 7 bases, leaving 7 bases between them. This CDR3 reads CATSRGGLGYTF. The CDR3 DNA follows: TGTGCCACCAGCAGAGGGGGGCTTGGCTACACCTTC. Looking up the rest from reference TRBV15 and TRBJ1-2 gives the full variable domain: DAMVIQNPRYQVTQFGKPVTLSCSQTLNHNVMYWYQQKSSQAPKLLFHYYDKDFNNEADTPDNFQSRRPNTSFCFLDIRSPGLGDTAMYLCATSRGGLGYTFGSGTRLTVV.

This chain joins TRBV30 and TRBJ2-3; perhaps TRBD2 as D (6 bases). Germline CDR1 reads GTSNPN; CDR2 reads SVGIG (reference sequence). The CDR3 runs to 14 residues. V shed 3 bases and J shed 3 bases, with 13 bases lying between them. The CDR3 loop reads CAWRLGRETDTQYF. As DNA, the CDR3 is TGTGCCTGGAGGCTCGGACGGGAGACAGATACGCAGTATTTT.

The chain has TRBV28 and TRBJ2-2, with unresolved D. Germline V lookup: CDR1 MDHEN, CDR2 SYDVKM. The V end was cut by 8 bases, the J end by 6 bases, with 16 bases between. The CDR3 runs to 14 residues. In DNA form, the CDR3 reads TGTGCCAGCCTAGGCCCGATAATCCCCGGGGAGCTGTTTTTT. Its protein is CASLGPIIPGELFF.

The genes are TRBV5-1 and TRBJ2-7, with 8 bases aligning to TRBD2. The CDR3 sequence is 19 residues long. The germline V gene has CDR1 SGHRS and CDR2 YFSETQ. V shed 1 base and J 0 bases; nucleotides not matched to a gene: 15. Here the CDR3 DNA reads TGCGCCAGCAGCTTGTCCTGGCGGCGGGGGGCTCAAAGCTCCTACGAGCAGTACTTC. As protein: CASSLSWRRGAQSSYEQYF.

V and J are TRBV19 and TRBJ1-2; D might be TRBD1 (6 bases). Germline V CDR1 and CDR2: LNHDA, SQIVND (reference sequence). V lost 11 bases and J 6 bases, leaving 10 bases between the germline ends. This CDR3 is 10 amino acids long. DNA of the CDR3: TGTGCCTCATACAGGGATGGCTACACCTTC. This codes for CASYRDGYTF.

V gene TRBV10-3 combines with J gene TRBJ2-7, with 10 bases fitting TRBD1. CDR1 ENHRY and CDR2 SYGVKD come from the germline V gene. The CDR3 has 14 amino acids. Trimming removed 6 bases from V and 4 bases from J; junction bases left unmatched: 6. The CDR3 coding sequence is TGTGCCATCAGCGGCGACAGGGGGCTTTACGAGCAGTACTTC. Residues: CAISGDRGLYEQYF.

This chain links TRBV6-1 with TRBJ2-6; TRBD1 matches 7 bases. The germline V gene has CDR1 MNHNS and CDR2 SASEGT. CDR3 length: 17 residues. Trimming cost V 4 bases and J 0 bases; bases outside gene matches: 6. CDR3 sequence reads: CASSGPGQHSGANVLTF. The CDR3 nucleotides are TGTGCCAGCAGTGGACCGGGACAGCACTCTGGGGCCAACGTCCTGACTTTC.

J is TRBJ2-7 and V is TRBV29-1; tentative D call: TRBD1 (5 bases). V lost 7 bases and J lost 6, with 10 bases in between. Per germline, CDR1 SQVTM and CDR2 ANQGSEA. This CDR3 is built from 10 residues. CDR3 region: CSARQSEQYF. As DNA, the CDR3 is TGCAGCGCCCGACAGAGCGAGCAGTACTTC.

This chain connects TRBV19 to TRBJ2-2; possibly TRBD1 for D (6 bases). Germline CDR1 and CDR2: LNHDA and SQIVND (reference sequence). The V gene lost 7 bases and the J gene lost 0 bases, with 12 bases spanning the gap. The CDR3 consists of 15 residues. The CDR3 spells CASTLAGANTGELFF. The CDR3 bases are TGTGCCAGTACCCTGGCAGGGGCGAACACCGGGGAGCTGTTTTTT.

The CDR3 spells CASSLGTQGGSYNEQFF. In DNA, the CDR3 is TGTGCCAGCAGCTTGGGGACACAGGGGGGCTCTTACAATGAGCAGTTCTTC. V and J are TRBV5-4 and TRBJ2-1, with 8 nucleotides matching TRBD1. CDR3 length equals 17 residues. J lost 4 bases, V lost 0 bases, and 9 bases had no gene match. Germline V gene data show CDR1 as SGHNT and CDR2 as YYREEE (reference sequence).

CDR3: CASGFALRGGETQYF. The DNA for the CDR3 is TGTGCTAGTGGTTTCGCACTAAGGGGAGGCGAGACCCAGTACTTC. This chain uses TRBV12-5 with TRBJ2-5; D may be TRBD2 (6 bases). Germline CDR1 LGHNT, CDR2 FRNRAP. Between the trimmed V and J ends, which lost 3 bases and 5 bases, there was a span of 16 bases. This CDR3 has 15 residues.

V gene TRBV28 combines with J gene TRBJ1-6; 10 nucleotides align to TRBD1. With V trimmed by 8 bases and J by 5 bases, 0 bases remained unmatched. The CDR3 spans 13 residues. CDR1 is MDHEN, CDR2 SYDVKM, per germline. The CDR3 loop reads CASGTGDNSPLHF. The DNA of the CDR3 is TGTGCCAGCGGGACAGGGGATAATTCACCCCTCCACTTT. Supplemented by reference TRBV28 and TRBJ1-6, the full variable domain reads DVKVTQSSRYLVKRTGEKVFLECVQDMDHENMFWYRQDPGLGLRLIYFSYDVKMKEKGDIPEGYSVSREKKERFSLILESASTNQTSMYLCASGTGDNSPLHFGNGTRLTVT.

CDR3 nucleotides: TGTGCCATCAGTTCACCTACGGTGACCGGGGAGCTGTTTTTT. It is translated as CAISSPTVTGELFF. This chain connects TRBV10-3 to TRBJ2-2; no reliable D call. CDR3 length: 14 residues. Trimming left V 5 bases short and J 5 bases short, with 12 bases between. CDR1 ENHRY and CDR2 SYGVKD come from the germline V gene.

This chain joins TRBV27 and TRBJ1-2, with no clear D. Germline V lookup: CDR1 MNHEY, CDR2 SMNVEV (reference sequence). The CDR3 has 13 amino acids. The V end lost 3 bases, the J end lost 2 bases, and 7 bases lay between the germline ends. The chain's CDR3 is CASSFKQNYGYTF. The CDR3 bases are TGTGCCAGCAGTTTCAAACAGAACTATGGCTACACCTTC.

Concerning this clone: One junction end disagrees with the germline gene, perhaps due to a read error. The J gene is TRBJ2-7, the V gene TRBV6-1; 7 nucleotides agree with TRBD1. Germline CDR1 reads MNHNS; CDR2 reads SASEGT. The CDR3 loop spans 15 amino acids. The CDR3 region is CASSDIQGTSHEQYF. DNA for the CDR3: TGTGCCAGCAGTGACATACAGGGGACCTCCCACGAGCAGTACTTC.

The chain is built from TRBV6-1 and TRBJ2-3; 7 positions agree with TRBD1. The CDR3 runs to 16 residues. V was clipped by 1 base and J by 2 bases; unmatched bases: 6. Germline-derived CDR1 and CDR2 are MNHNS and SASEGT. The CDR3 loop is CASSEVPGQTTDTQYF. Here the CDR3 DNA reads TGTGCCAGCAGTGAAGTCCCGGGACAGACCACAGATACGCAGTATTTT.

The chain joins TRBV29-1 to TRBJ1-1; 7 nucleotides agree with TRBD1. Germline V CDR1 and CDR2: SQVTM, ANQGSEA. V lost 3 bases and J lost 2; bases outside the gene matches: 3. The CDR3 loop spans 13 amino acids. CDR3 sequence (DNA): TGCAGCGTTGACAGGGGGATCAACACTGAAGCTTTCTTT. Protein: CSVDRGINTEAFF.

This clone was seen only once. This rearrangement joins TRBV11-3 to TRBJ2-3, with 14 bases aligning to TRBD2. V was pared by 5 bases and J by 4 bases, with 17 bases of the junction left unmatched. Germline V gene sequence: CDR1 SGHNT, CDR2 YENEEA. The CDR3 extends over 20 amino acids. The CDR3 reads CASSIRLAGGPKTDPDTQYF. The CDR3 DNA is TGTGCCAGCAGCATACGACTAGCGGGGGGGCCAAAAACCGACCCAGATACGCAGTATTTT.

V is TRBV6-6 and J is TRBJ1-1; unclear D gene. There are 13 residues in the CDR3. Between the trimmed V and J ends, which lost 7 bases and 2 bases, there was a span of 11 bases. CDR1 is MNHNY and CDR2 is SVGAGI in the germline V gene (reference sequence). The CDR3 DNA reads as TGTGCCAGCACCCTTAAACAAAACACTGAAGCTTTCTTT. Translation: CASTLKQNTEAFF.

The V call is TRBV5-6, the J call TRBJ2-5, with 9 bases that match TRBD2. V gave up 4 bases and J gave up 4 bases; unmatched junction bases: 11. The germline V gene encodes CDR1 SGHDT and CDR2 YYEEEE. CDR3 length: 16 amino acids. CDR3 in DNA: TGTGCCAGCAGCGCGGGAGGGGCTTTAGTGGGAGAGACCCAGTACTTC. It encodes CASSAGGALVGETQYF. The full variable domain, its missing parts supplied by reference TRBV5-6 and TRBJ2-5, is DAGVTQSPTHLIKTRGQQVTLRCSPKSGHDTVSWYQQALGQGPQFIFQYYEEEERQRGNFPDRFSGHQFPNYSSELNVNALLLGDSALYLCASSAGGALVGETQYFGPGTRLLVL.

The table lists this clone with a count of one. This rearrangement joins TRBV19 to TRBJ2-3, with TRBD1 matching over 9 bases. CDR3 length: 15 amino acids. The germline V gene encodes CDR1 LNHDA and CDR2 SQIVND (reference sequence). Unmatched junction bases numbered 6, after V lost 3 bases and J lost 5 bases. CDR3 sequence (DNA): TGTGCCAGTAGTATTCTCGGACAGGGGTTAGATACGCAGTATTTT. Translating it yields CASSILGQGLDTQYF.

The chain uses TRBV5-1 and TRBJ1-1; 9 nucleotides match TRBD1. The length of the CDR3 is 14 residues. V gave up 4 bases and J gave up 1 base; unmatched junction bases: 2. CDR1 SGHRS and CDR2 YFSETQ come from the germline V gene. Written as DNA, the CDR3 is TGCGCCAGCAGCGGGACAGGGACGAACACTGAAGCTTTCTTT. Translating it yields CASSGTGTNTEAFF.

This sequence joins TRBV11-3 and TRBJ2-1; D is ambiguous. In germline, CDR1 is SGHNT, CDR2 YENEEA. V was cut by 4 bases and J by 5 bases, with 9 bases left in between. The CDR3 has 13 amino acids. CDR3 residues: CASSYAPDNEQFF. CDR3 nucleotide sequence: TGTGCCAGCAGCTATGCTCCAGACAATGAGCAGTTCTTC.

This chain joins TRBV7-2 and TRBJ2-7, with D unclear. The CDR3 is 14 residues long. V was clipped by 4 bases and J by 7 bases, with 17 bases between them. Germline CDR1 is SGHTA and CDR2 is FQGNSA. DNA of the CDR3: TGTGCCAGCAGCTCATTATCCCCCGTACGGGAGCAGTACTTC. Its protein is CASSSLSPVREQYF.

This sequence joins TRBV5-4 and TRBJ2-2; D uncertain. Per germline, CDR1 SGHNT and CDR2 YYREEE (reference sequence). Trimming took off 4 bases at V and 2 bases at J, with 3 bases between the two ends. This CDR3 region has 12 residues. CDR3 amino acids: CASSPNTGELFF. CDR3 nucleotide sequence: TGTGCCAGCAGCCCAAACACCGGGGAGCTGTTTTTT.

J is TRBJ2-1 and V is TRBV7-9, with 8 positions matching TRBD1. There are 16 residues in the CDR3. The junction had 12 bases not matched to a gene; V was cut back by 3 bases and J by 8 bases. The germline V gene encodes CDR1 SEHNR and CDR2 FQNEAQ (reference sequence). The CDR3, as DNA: TGTGCCAGCAGCTTCCTCGGTGCAGGGGGCTTCGATGAGCAGTTCTTC. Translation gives CASSFLGAGGFDEQFF.

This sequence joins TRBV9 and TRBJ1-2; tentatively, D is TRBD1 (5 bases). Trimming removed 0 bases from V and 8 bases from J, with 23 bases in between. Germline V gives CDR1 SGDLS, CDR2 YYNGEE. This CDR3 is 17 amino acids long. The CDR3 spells CASSVGQLGIISRGYTF. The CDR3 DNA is TGTGCCAGCAGCGTAGGACAGTTGGGGATCATATCGCGGGGCTACACCTTC.

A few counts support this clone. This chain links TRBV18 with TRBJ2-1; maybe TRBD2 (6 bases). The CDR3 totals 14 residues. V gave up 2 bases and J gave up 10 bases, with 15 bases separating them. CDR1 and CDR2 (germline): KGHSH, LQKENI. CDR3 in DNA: TGTGCCAGCTCACCAGGGACGGGGGTCTCAGAGCAGTTCTTC. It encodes CASSPGTGVSEQFF.

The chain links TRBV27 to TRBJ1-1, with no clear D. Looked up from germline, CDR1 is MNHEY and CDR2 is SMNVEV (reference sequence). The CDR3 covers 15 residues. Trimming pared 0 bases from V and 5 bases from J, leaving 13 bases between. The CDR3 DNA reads TGTGCCAGCAGTTTATCCTACAGCGGGCGAACTGAAGCTTTCTTT. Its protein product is CASSLSYSGRTEAFF.